The 22 T cell receptor beta chains presented below share a single source sample, sequenced in a study of blood T cell repertoires in COVID-19. Measured with immunoSEQ multiplex PCR; TCRdb has only the in-frame clones, and not every one. The data hold 100,000 to 150,000 clones, with 70% to 90% observed a single time. Sequenced material: peripheral blood. These receptors were collected from a woman at least 80 years old with acute or convalescent COVID-19.

V is TRBV7-9 and J is TRBJ1-5; 11 bases align to TRBD1. In germline, CDR1 is SEHNR, CDR2 FQNEAQ (reference sequence). J lost 2 bases, V lost 3 bases, and 12 bases had no gene match. This CDR3 has 19 amino acids. CDR3 sequence reads: CASSFATGTGGGGNQPQHF. Here the CDR3 DNA reads TGTGCCAGCAGCTTTGCCACCGGGACAGGGGGAGGAGGCAATCAGCCCCAGCATTTT.

This clone has just one count. J is TRBJ2-7 and V is TRBV3-1 (or the pseudogene TRBV3-2), with 7 bases lining up with TRBD2. The CDR3 covers 14 residues. Looked up from germline, CDR1 is LGHDT and CDR2 is YNNKEL (reference sequence). V dropped 1 base and J dropped 4; count of bases not matched to a gene: 4. The DNA of the CDR3 is TGTGCCAGCAGCCAAGTGGGACTAAGTTACGAGCAGTACTTC. Translated, it gives CASSQVGLSYEQYF.

This clone was observed once. This rearrangement joins TRBV7-2 to TRBJ1-5; D not certain. Germline CDR1 and CDR2: SGHTA and FQGNSA. The CDR3 length is 13 residues. V lost 3 bases and J 7 bases, leaving 10 bases between the germline ends. This chain's CDR3 is CASSFWSSQPQHF. As DNA, the CDR3 is TGTGCCAGCAGCTTTTGGAGTAGCCAGCCCCAGCATTTT.

The J gene is TRBJ2-5, the V gene TRBV28, with 11 bases matching TRBD1. The CDR3 runs to 17 residues. Losses at the gene ends were 7 bases for V and 0 bases for J; bases not matched to a gene: 10. Germline V gene sequence: CDR1 MDHEN, CDR2 SYDVKM. CDR3 in DNA: TGTGCCAGCACCCCCCTTGGACAGGGGGCTAACCAAGAGACCCAGTACTTC. As protein: CASTPLGQGANQETQYF.

The chain carries TRBV23-1 and TRBJ2-3; weak D call: TRBD2 (7 bases). Being an ORF, TRBV23-1 has a function that is uncertain. This CDR3 has 16 residues. Trimming pared 6 bases from V and 0 bases from J, leaving 16 bases between. The CDR3 loop is CASRPAGAPSTDTQYF. The DNA for the CDR3 is TGCGCCAGCAGGCCCGCGGGGGCCCCTAGCACAGATACGCAGTATTTT.

This clone was seen only a few times. The rearrangement joins TRBV18 to TRBJ1-1; 9 bases agree with TRBD1. Trimming took 3 bases from V and 5 from J; bases not matched to a gene: 4. Germline V CDR1 and CDR2: KGHSH, LQKENI. There are 14 residues in the CDR3. CDR3 residues: CASSPRQGETEAFF. The CDR3 DNA reads as TGTGCCAGCTCACCGCGACAGGGGGAGACTGAAGCTTTCTTT. Complete variable domain (other parts from reference TRBV18 and TRBJ1-1): NAGVMQNPRHLVRRRGQEARLRCSPMKGHSHVYWYRQLPEEGLKFMVYLQKENIIDESGMPKERFSAEFPKEGPSILRIQQVVRGDSAAYFCASSPRQGETEAFFGQGTRLTVV.

The CDR3 DNA is TGTGCCAGCAGTGAACACAGGGGTGTAGGTGGCTACACCTTC. Translating it yields CASSEHRGVGGYTF. The gene calls are TRBV6-1 and TRBJ1-2; 7 bases match TRBD1. The CDR3 extends over 14 amino acids. The trim removed 2 bases at V and 7 bases at J, leaving 7 bases unmatched. The germline CDR1 and CDR2 sequences are MNHNS and SASEGT.

This chain links TRBV13 with TRBJ1-2, with 8 bases identical to TRBD1. CDR1 and CDR2 from the germline V gene are PRHDT and FYEKMQ (reference sequence). V shed 5 bases, J shed 6 bases, and the junction held 5 bases outside the gene matches. The CDR3 extends over 13 amino acids. CDR3 bases: TGTGCCAGCAGCCCCAGGACAGGGAATGGCTACACCTTC. Protein sequence: CASSPRTGNGYTF.

V is TRBV6-5 and J is TRBJ2-1, with unresolved D. V was shortened by 6 bases and J by 10 bases, with 13 bases between the two germline ends. The CDR3 is 12 amino acids. CDR1 and CDR2 (germline): MNHEY, SVGAGI. The CDR3: CASSPYTREQFF. The CDR3 nucleotides read TGTGCCAGCAGCCCATACACCAGGGAGCAGTTCTTC.

The J gene is TRBJ1-2, the V gene TRBV28; tentative D call: TRBD1 (5 bases). The CDR3 totals 14 residues. Germline CDR1 reads MDHEN; CDR2 reads SYDVKM. With 7 bases removed from V and 8 bases from J, the gap between germline ends came to 20 bases. In DNA, the CDR3 is TGTGCCAGCATTCCCCTGGGGGGGTGGTTAGGCTACACCTTC. Its protein product is CASIPLGGWLGYTF.

The genes are TRBV12-3 or TRBV12-4 and TRBJ2-7, with D maybe TRBD2 (6 bases). With 3 bases removed from V and 6 bases from J, the gap between germline ends came to 12 bases. The CDR3 has 13 residues. CDR3 nucleotide sequence: TGTGCCAGCAGTTTTCGGGAGAACAGCGAGCAGTACTTC. It encodes CASSFRENSEQYF.

The chain joins TRBV2 to TRBJ1-4; 10 nucleotides align to TRBD1. Per germline, CDR1 SNHLY and CDR2 FYNNEI. CDR3 length equals 14 residues. Trimming cost V 5 bases and J 8 bases; bases outside gene matches: 5. The CDR3 reads CASSRTGGKEKLFF. For the CDR3, the DNA is TGTGCCAGCAGTCGGACAGGGGGTAAAGAAAAACTGTTTTTT. The full variable domain, in which reference TRBV2 and TRBJ1-4 provide the parts outside the CDR3, is EPEVTQTPSHQVTQMGQEVILRCVPISNHLYFYWYRQILGQKVEFLVSFYNNEISEKSEIFDDQFSVERPDGSNFTLKIRSTKLEDSAMYFCASSRTGGKEKLFFGSGTQLSVL.

Of note for this clone: This sample includes further DNA sequences coding for the same CDR3. This chain connects TRBV5-1 to TRBJ1-3, with 7 bases identical to TRBD1. CDR1 is SGHRS, CDR2 YFSETQ, per germline. Trimming took 2 bases from V and 2 from J; bases not matched to a gene: 1. The CDR3 loop spans 14 amino acids. In nucleotides, the CDR3 is TGCGCCAGCAGCTTAGGACAGGCTGGAAACACCATATATTTT. It is translated as CASSLGQAGNTIYF. The variable domain in full, completed from reference TRBV5-1 and TRBJ1-3, reads KAGVTQTPRYLIKTRGQQVTLSCSPISGHRSVSWYQQTPGQGLQFLFEYFSETQRNKGNFPGRFSGRQFSNSRSEMNVSTLELGDSALYLCASSLGQAGNTIYFGEGSWLTVV.

This chain's CDR3 is CSASSRRATETQYF. The CDR3 nucleotides are TGCAGTGCTAGTAGCAGGAGGGCCACAGAGACCCAGTACTTC. The rearrangement joins TRBV20-1 to TRBJ2-5; D is perhaps TRBD2 (6 bases). The V end was cut by 3 bases, the J end by 4 bases, with 15 bases between. This CDR3 is 14 amino acids long. Germline V gene sequence: CDR1 DFQATT, CDR2 SNEGSKA (reference sequence).

This clone was counted a few times. The sample holds other DNA sequences that translate to the same CDR3. The genes are TRBV6-2 or TRBV6-3 and TRBJ2-1, with unresolved D. This CDR3 contains 13 residues. Trimming shortened V by 2 bases and J by 8 bases, and 10 bases separated the two germline ends. The germline gives CDR1 MNHEY, CDR2 SVGEGT. In nucleotides, the CDR3 is TGTGCCAGCAGTTACATCCCTGCGGATGAGCAGTTCTTC. Protein product: CASSYIPADEQFF.

The chain recombines TRBV28 with TRBJ1-5; D might be TRBD1 (6 bases). CDR1 MDHEN and CDR2 SYDVKM come from the germline V gene. This CDR3 contains 17 residues. The V end lost 5 bases, the J end lost 3 bases, and 20 bases lay between the germline ends. The CDR3 DNA reads as TGTGCCAGCAGTCCCATCGCTCAGGGGACGTCCAATCAGCCCCAGCATTTT. Its translation is CASSPIAQGTSNQPQHF.

This chain uses TRBV5-1 with TRBJ1-1, with 7 bases that match TRBD1. The CDR3 is 15 residues long. Germline-derived CDR1 and CDR2 are SGHRS and YFSETQ. The J segment lost 0 bases and the V segment lost 0 bases, leaving 2 bases of the junction unmatched. The CDR3: CASSLGDSLNTEAFF. CDR3 sequence (DNA): TGCGCCAGCAGCTTGGGGGACAGCTTGAACACTGAAGCTTTCTTT.

This sequence joins TRBV7-3 and TRBJ2-1; 9 bases match TRBD1. CDR1 SGHTA and CDR2 FQGTGA come from the germline V gene. Trimming at V came to 5 bases and at J to 5 bases, leaving 7 bases not matched to a gene. The CDR3 loop spans 15 amino acids. This CDR3 is CASSRGDRADNEQFF. CDR3 in DNA: TGTGCCAGCAGCCGGGGGGACAGGGCGGACAATGAGCAGTTCTTC.

This clone has just one count. This chain uses TRBV7-9 with TRBJ2-3; 8 nucleotides line up with TRBD2. V shed 5 bases and J 6 bases; nucleotides not matched to a gene: 7. This CDR3 spans 14 amino acids. Germline V gene lookup returns CDR1 SEHNR and CDR2 FQNEAQ (reference sequence). The CDR3: CASSLLAAQDTQYF. The CDR3 nucleotides are TGTGCCAGCAGCCTACTAGCGGCACAGGATACGCAGTATTTT.

This clone appeared once. The chain recombines TRBV24-1 with TRBJ2-2; TRBD1 agrees at 7 bases. Germline V gene lookup returns CDR1 KGHDR and CDR2 SFDVKD. The CDR3 contains 15 residues. The V and J ends lost 0 bases and 6 bases, in that order; junction bases with no gene match: 3. The CDR3 here is CATSDLWQGAGELFF. The CDR3 bases are TGTGCCACCAGTGATTTGTGGCAGGGGGCCGGGGAGCTGTTTTTT.

V gene TRBV29-1 combines with J gene TRBJ1-1; 8 positions agree with TRBD1. From germline, CDR1 is SQVTM and CDR2 ANQGSEA. After removal of 7 bases from V and 3 bases from J, the junction contained 7 bases not matched to a gene. This CDR3 region has 13 residues. CDR3 residues: CSARDRSYTEAFF. Written as DNA, the CDR3 is TGCAGCGCCCGGGACAGGTCGTACACTGAAGCTTTCTTT.

This clone was detected only once. The chain carries TRBV19 and TRBJ2-6; tentative D call: TRBD1 (5 bases). The CDR3 runs to 17 residues. The ends were cut back, 1 base at V and 4 bases at J, with 14 bases in the middle. CDR1 and CDR2 (germline): LNHDA, SQIVND (reference sequence). Here the CDR3 DNA reads TGTGCCAGTAGTATAGGCAGGGAATCATCCGGGGCCAACGTCCTGACTTTC. This sequence encodes CASSIGRESSGANVLTF.